Presented here are 31 T cell receptor beta chains from one specimen sequenced in a study of blood T cells in healthy people across ages. A J-beta primer mix and a sample-barcoded 5' primer were used in a second PCR of about 7 to 12 cycles. TCRdb passed the 5' RACE reads through MiXCR, listing each CDR3 protein once. This table holds around 1,000,000 distinct CDR3 sequences, 35% to 40% found once. Sequenced material: blood. The receptors were sampled from a man younger than 35 in good health.

The V call is TRBV5-1, the J call TRBJ1-2, with 10 bases that match TRBD1. Germline V gene sequence: CDR1 SGHRS, CDR2 YFSETQ. V lost 5 bases and J lost 6; bases outside the gene matches: 10. The CDR3 consists of 15 residues. Written as DNA, the CDR3 is TGCGCCAGCAGGAGCGGACAGGGGGTTCGGAATGGCTACACCTTC. Translating gives CASRSGQGVRNGYTF.

The chain has TRBV7-9 and TRBJ2-1; no clear D gene. V dropped 3 bases and J dropped 2 bases, with 23 bases sitting between them. The CDR3 is 19 residues long. The germline gives CDR1 SEHNR, CDR2 FQNEAQ (reference sequence). The DNA for the CDR3 is TGTGCCAGCAGCTTTCTTCCCACCGAGGCGCGCCGAACCTACAATGAGCAGTTCTTC. Amino acids: CASSFLPTEARRTYNEQFF.

The rearrangement uses TRBV30 and TRBJ1-6, with 9 bases fitting TRBD1. This CDR3 contains 15 residues. The germline CDR1 and CDR2 sequences are GTSNPN and SVGIG (reference sequence). J gave up 7 bases and V 5 bases, and 9 bases lay outside the gene matches. In DNA form, the CDR3 reads TGTGCCTGGCGGATCCGACAGGGGGTGAATTCACCCCTCCACTTT. This codes for CAWRIRQGVNSPLHF.

The chain employs TRBV29-1 and TRBJ2-3; D may be TRBD1 (5 bases). Germline V gene data show CDR1 as SQVTM and CDR2 as ANQGSEA. The V end lost 6 bases, the J end lost 6 bases, and 19 bases lay between the germline ends. The CDR3 is 14 residues long. In DNA, the CDR3 is TGCAGCGTAGTCGGACACTCTCTGAGGGATACGCAGTATTTT. Its translation is CSVVGHSLRDTQYF.

The chain couples TRBV29-1 to TRBJ1-5; perhaps TRBD1 as D (6 bases). CDR3 length: 14 amino acids. Germline CDR1 is SQVTM and CDR2 is ANQGSEA. V was shortened by 4 bases and J by 6 bases, with 16 bases between the two germline ends. The CDR3 here is CSVAIGGAGQPQHF. The CDR3 DNA follows: TGCAGCGTTGCAATAGGGGGGGCTGGTCAGCCCCAGCATTTT. Drawing the rest from reference TRBV29-1 and TRBJ1-5, the complete variable domain is SAVISQKPSRDICQRGTSLTIQCQVDSQVTMMFWYRQQPGQSLTLIATANQGSEATYESGFVIDKFPISRPNLTFSTLTVSNMSPEDSSIYLCSVAIGGAGQPQHFGDGTRLSIL.

This clonotype has more than one count but fewer than ten. This chain uses TRBV29-1 with TRBJ2-7; 9 bases are a match to TRBD1. V shed 4 bases and J 4 bases; nucleotides not matched to a gene: 11. The CDR3 has 15 amino acids. CDR1 is SQVTM, CDR2 ANQGSEA, per germline. This CDR3 is CSVGDSGTGYYEQYF. In DNA, the CDR3 is TGCAGCGTTGGCGACTCCGGGACAGGGTATTACGAGCAGTACTTC.

Only a few counts were recorded for this clonotype. The chain employs TRBV27 and TRBJ1-1; D possibly corresponds to TRBD1 (6 bases). Trimming took off 5 bases at V and 5 bases at J, with 18 bases between the two ends. In germline, CDR1 is MNHEY, CDR2 SMNVEV (reference sequence). CDR3 length: 15 residues. The chain's CDR3 is CASSPRGGGITEAFF. The CDR3 DNA reads as TGTGCCAGCAGTCCGAGAGGGGGGGGCATTACTGAAGCTTTCTTT.

The rearrangement links TRBV20-1 to TRBJ1-2; D may be TRBD1 (5 bases). Trimming pared 6 bases from V and 2 bases from J, leaving 16 bases between. Germline V gives CDR1 DFQATT, CDR2 SNEGSKA (reference sequence). The CDR3 has 14 residues. CDR3 region: CSAEAAEGNYGYTF. CDR3 coding DNA: TGCAGTGCAGAGGCGGCAGAGGGGAACTATGGCTACACCTTC.

In its sample, this clonotype was seen a few times. V gene TRBV7-2 combines with J gene TRBJ2-1; D gene ambiguous. CDR1 is SGHTA, CDR2 FQGNSA, per germline. Between the trimmed V and J ends, which lost 1 base and 0 bases, there was a span of 7 bases. The CDR3 sequence is 15 residues long. CDR3 nucleotide sequence: TGTGCCAGCAGCTTAGAAGCTTACTCCTACAATGAGCAGTTCTTC. It codes for CASSLEAYSYNEQFF. The full variable domain, rest sourced from reference TRBV7-2 and TRBJ2-1, is GAGVSQSPSNKVTEKGKDVELRCDPISGHTALYWYRQSLGQGLEFLIYFQGNSAPDKSGLPSDRFSAERTGGSVSTLTIQRTQQEDSAVYLCASSLEAYSYNEQFFGPGTRLTVL.

The chain recombines TRBV7-2 with TRBJ2-7, with 7 nucleotides matching TRBD1. Trimming cost V 5 bases and J 7 bases; bases outside gene matches: 17. The germline V gene has CDR1 SGHTA and CDR2 FQGNSA. This CDR3 region has 16 residues. The CDR3 is CASSRCDRVVHNEQYF. The CDR3 nucleotides are TGTGCCAGCAGCCGATGCGACAGGGTCGTCCACAATGAGCAGTACTTC.

The chain recombines TRBV7-8 with TRBJ1-2; no firm D call. Germline lookup yields CDR1 SGHVS and CDR2 FQNEAQ. Trimming took off 1 base at V and 3 bases at J, with 12 bases between the two ends. CDR3 length: 15 amino acids. CDR3 DNA: TGTGCCAGCAGCTTAGGTGGACTGAACCACTATGGCTACACCTTC. Its translation is CASSLGGLNHYGYTF.

The J gene is TRBJ2-2, the V gene TRBV6-1; D might be TRBD1 or TRBD2, each matching 6 bases. Germline V gene lookup returns CDR1 MNHNS and CDR2 SASEGT. This CDR3 has 14 amino acids. The ends were cut back, 11 bases at V and 4 bases at J, with 17 bases in the middle. CDR3 nucleotides: TGTGCCTTAGTGGGGGGCTGGAGCACCGGGGAGCTGTTTTTT. It specifies CALVGGWSTGELFF.

V usage is TRBV6-5 and J usage is TRBJ2-5; 8 bases are shared with TRBD1. This CDR3 has 12 amino acids. CDR1 MNHEY and CDR2 SVGAGI come from the germline V gene. V lost 5 bases and J lost 11; bases outside the gene matches: 7. CDR3 protein: CASSNPQGEQYF. DNA of the CDR3: TGTGCCAGCAGTAACCCACAGGGGGAACAGTACTTC.

The chain employs TRBV20-1 and TRBJ1-2, with a weak D call TRBD1 (5 bases). The V end was cut by 7 bases, the J end by 3 bases, with 12 bases between. Germline CDR1 and CDR2: DFQATT and SNEGSKA (reference sequence). CDR3 length: 12 amino acids. The DNA of the CDR3 is TGCAGTGATAGGGGTGCCTACTATGGCTACACCTTC. As protein: CSDRGAYYGYTF.

The rearrangement joins TRBV9 to TRBJ2-1; D call uncertain. Trimming removed 4 bases at V and 10 bases at J, with 18 bases between. The germline V gene has CDR1 SGDLS and CDR2 YYNGEE. CDR3 length: 14 residues. The CDR3 is CASSPGPLGSEQFF. In nucleotides, the CDR3 is TGTGCCAGCAGCCCGGGCCCCCTAGGTAGCGAGCAGTTCTTC. The full variable domain, in which reference TRBV9 and TRBJ2-1 provide the parts outside the CDR3, is DSGVTQTPKHLITATGQRVTLRCSPRSGDLSVYWYQQSLDQGLQFLIQYYNGEERAKGNILERFSAQQFPDLHSELNLSSLELGDSALYFCASSPGPLGSEQFFGPGTRLTVL.

The chain recombines TRBV19 with TRBJ2-1; a weak D match, TRBD1 (5 bases). The V and J ends lost 3 bases and 8 bases respectively, with 14 bases between them. This CDR3 spans 14 amino acids. The germline V gene encodes CDR1 LNHDA and CDR2 SQIVND (reference sequence). The CDR3 nucleotides are TGTGCCAGTAGTATTGGCCACTTAGGGGATGAGCAGTTCTTC. Its protein is CASSIGHLGDEQFF.

The chain couples TRBV6-5 to TRBJ2-1; D not certain. The CDR3 runs 14 residues. V lost 2 bases and J 13 bases, leaving 18 bases between the germline ends. Germline CDR1 is MNHEY and CDR2 is SVGAGI. The CDR3 DNA reads as TGTGCCAGCAGTTACAGGGCAGGCCCGTCTGGACAGTTCTTC. Its translation: CASSYRAGPSGQFF.

The genes are TRBV7-2 and TRBJ2-1, with a tentative D call TRBD2 (6 bases). Germline V lookup: CDR1 SGHTA, CDR2 FQGNSA. V lost 1 base and J 6 bases, leaving 10 bases between the germline ends. The CDR3 has 14 residues. CDR3: CASSLVGTSNEQFF. DNA for the CDR3: TGTGCCAGCAGCTTAGTTGGGACTTCCAATGAGCAGTTCTTC.

V gene TRBV18 combines with J gene TRBJ1-5; a possible D gene is TRBD1 (5 bases). The germline V gene has CDR1 KGHSH and CDR2 LQKENI. The V and J ends lost 7 bases and 0 bases respectively, with 10 bases between them. This CDR3 is 14 amino acids long. The CDR3 DNA follows: TGTGCCAGCTGGGACGGCCTTAGCAATCAGCCCCAGCATTTT. Translating gives CASWDGLSNQPQHF.

The chain has TRBV20-1 and TRBJ2-3, with D unresolved. Germline CDR1 is DFQATT and CDR2 is SNEGSKA (reference sequence). V was clipped by 4 bases and J by 0 bases, with 11 bases between them. The CDR3 loop spans 14 amino acids. This CDR3 is CSATDPRSTDTQYF. CDR3 bases: TGCAGTGCTACCGATCCTCGCAGCACAGATACGCAGTATTTT.

The sample holds a few counts of this clonotype. The gene calls are TRBV20-1 and TRBJ2-3; D is ambiguous. The CDR3 covers 13 residues. Germline CDR1 DFQATT, CDR2 SNEGSKA (reference sequence). Trimming removed 2 bases at V and 2 bases at J, with 8 bases between. CDR3 sequence: CSARQENTDTQYF. DNA for the CDR3: TGCAGTGCTAGACAGGAGAACACAGATACGCAGTATTTT.

At least ten counts were recorded for this clonotype. This chain uses TRBV4-3 with TRBJ1-1; the match to TRBD1 covers 12 bases. This CDR3 has 16 residues. CDR1 is LGHNA, CDR2 YSLEER, per germline. V lost 3 bases to trimming and J lost 5 bases; unmatched junction nucleotides: 7. The chain's CDR3 is CASSQGGTGGVTEAFF. The CDR3 region has the DNA TGCGCCAGCAGCCAGGGAGGGACAGGGGGCGTAACTGAAGCTTTCTTT.

The rearrangement links TRBV4-2 to TRBJ1-5; 8 bases are a match to TRBD1. Germline-derived CDR1 and CDR2 are LGHNA and YNFKEQ. The junction had 8 bases not matched to a gene; V was cut back by 1 base and J by 6 bases. This CDR3 comprises 16 residues. CDR3 amino acids: CASSQASRGLGQPQHF. CDR3 DNA sequence: TGTGCCAGCAGCCAAGCCTCCAGGGGGCTGGGTCAGCCCCAGCATTTT.

This clonotype was counted between two and nine times. The chain is built from TRBV6-2 or TRBV6-3 and TRBJ2-1; D is possibly TRBD1 (6 bases). Germline V gene data show CDR1 as MNHEY and CDR2 as SVGEGT. The CDR3 runs 15 residues. V was shortened by 2 bases and J by 8 bases, with 16 bases between the two germline ends. As DNA, the CDR3 is TGTGCCAGCAGTTACCCCGAGACAGGAGGCGATGAGCAGTTCTTC. It translates to CASSYPETGGDEQFF.

This clonotype was picked up a small number of times. This rearrangement joins TRBV28 to TRBJ2-2; 10 nucleotides line up with TRBD2. Germline-derived CDR1 and CDR2 are MDHEN and SYDVKM. The ends lost 0 bases at V and 4 bases at J; junction bases unmatched: 5. The CDR3 spans 17 residues. DNA for the CDR3: TGTGCCAGCAGTTTATGGGCTAGCGGGGGTTCCACCGGGGAGCTGTTTTTT. It encodes CASSLWASGGSTGELFF.

The V gene is TRBV11-1, the J gene TRBJ1-2; TRBD1 aligns across 7 bases. Germline V gives CDR1 SGHAT, CDR2 FQDESV (reference sequence). The CDR3 is 12 amino acids. V trimming: 4 bases; J trimming: 7 bases; junction bases outside the gene matches: 3. CDR3 loop: CASSSRGFGYTF. The CDR3 DNA follows: TGTGCCAGCAGCTCCAGGGGGTTTGGCTACACCTTC.

The J gene is TRBJ2-1, the V gene TRBV4-1; unclear D gene. Germline V lookup: CDR1 MGHRA, CDR2 YSYEKL. V was shortened by 0 bases and J by 8 bases, with 8 bases between the two germline ends. This CDR3 has 13 amino acids. Written as DNA, the CDR3 is TGCGCCAGCAGCCAAGAACACACCGATGAGCAGTTCTTC. Translation gives CASSQEHTDEQFF.

The J gene is TRBJ2-5, the V gene TRBV4-1; D is unclear. This CDR3 spans 14 amino acids. Trimming removed 0 bases at V and 3 bases at J, with 8 bases between. CDR1 and CDR2 (germline): MGHRA, YSYEKL. The CDR3 loop is CASSQDRGEETQYF. The DNA for the CDR3 is TGCGCCAGCAGCCAAGATCGCGGAGAAGAGACCCAGTACTTC.

The rearrangement links TRBV5-6 to TRBJ1-1, with D possibly TRBD1 on 5 matching bases. V was clipped by 3 bases and J by 3 bases, with 12 bases between them. The germline CDR1 and CDR2 sequences are SGHDT and YYEEEE. The length of the CDR3 is 14 residues. The DNA of the CDR3 is TGTGCCAGCAGCTCCCCCGGGGGGGACACTGAAGCTTTCTTT. As protein: CASSSPGGDTEAFF.

V is TRBV4-2 and J is TRBJ2-7; tentative D call: TRBD2 (5 bases). CDR1 is LGHNA, CDR2 YNFKEQ, per germline. CDR3 length: 14 residues. Deletions cut 1 base from V and 2 bases from J, with 9 bases between. CDR3 residues: CASSQAAGTYEQYF. The CDR3 nucleotides read TGTGCCAGCAGCCAAGCCGCCGGGACCTACGAGCAGTACTTC.

This clonotype occurred many times. The chain joins TRBV30 to TRBJ2-2; D may be TRBD2 (5 bases). The CDR3 runs 13 residues. Between the trimmed V and J ends, which lost 0 bases and 7 bases, there was a span of 9 bases. The germline CDR1 and CDR2 sequences are GTSNPN and SVGIG (reference sequence). The CDR3 protein is CAWSVRGFGELFF. The CDR3 DNA sequence: TGTGCCTGGAGTGTACGGGGTTTCGGGGAGCTGTTTTTT.